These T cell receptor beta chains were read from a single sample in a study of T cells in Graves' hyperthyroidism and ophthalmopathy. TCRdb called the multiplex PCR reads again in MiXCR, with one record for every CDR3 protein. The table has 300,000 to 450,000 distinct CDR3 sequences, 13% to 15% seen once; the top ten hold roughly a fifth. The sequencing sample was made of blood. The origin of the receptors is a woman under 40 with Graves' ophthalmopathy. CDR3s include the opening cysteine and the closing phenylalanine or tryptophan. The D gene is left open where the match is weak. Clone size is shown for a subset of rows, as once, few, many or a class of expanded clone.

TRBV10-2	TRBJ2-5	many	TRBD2	CASSEGLDGTQYF	TGCGCCAGCAGTGAAGGACTAGATGGGACCCAGTACTTC
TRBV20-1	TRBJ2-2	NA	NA	CSARTRTANTGELFF	TGCAGTGCTAGAACTCGGACAGCGAACACCGGGGAGCTGTTTTTT
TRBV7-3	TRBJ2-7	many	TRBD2	CASSLSGGHEQYF	TGTGCCAGCAGCTTATCGGGGGGGCACGAGCAGTACTTC
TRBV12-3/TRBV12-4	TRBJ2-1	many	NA	CASSLGRIFVNEQFF	TGTGCCAGCAGTTTAGGGCGGATCTTCGTCAATGAGCAGTTCTTC
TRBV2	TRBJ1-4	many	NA	CASREEIQNEKLFF	TGTGCCAGCAGAGAGGAAATTCAAAATGAAAAACTGTTTTTT
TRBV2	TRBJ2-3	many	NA	CASSVRDLRTDTQYF	TGTGCCAGCAGTGTCCGGGACCTACGCACAGATACGCAGTATTTT
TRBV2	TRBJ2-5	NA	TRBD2	CASSEGLADQETQYF	TGTGCCAGCAGTGAGGGACTAGCGGATCAAGAGACCCAGTACTTC
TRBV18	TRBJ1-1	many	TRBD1	CASSHDRGRANTEAFF	TGTGCCAGCTCCCATGACAGGGGGCGAGCGAACACTGAAGCTTTCTTT
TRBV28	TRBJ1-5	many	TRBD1	CASSRTAQDRGRISNQPQHF	TGTGCCAGCAGCAGAACAGCCCAGGACAGGGGCCGGATTAGCAATCAGCCCCAGCATTTT
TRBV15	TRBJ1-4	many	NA	CATSRDPVPNEKLFF	TGTGCCACCAGCAGAGACCCCGTTCCCAATGAAAAACTGTTTTTT
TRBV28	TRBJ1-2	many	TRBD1	CASSWRGTGYGYTF	TGTGCCAGCAGTTGGAGGGGGACAGGGTATGGCTACACCTTC
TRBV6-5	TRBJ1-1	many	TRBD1	CASSYSGTGVTEAFF	TGTGCCAGCAGTTACTCCGGGACAGGAGTCACTGAAGCTTTCTTT
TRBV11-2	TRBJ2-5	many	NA	CASSLLVTKETQYF	TGTGCCAGCAGCTTACTTGTTACCAAAGAGACCCAGTACTTC
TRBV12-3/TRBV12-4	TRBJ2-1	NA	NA	CASSLLLKRLSSYNEQFF	TGTGCCAGCAGTTTATTATTAAAAAGACTAAGCTCCTACAATGAGCAGTTCTTC
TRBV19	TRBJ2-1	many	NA	CASMLTAANEQFF	TGTGCCAGTATGCTGACAGCCGCTAATGAGCAGTTCTTC
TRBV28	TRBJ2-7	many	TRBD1	CASSTTGGLYEQYF	TGTGCCAGCTCAACAACAGGGGGCCTGTACGAGCAGTACTTC
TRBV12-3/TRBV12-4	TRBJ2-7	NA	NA	CASSLWDSNEQYF	TGTGCCAGCAGTTTATGGGACTCCAATGAGCAGTACTTC
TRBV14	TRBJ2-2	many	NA	CASSRLRGAGALTGELFF	TGTGCCAGCAGCCGCCTGAGGGGGGCGGGGGCGCTCACCGGGGAGCTGTTTTTT
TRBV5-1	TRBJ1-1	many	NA	CASSLSPSGTEAFF	TGCGCCAGCAGCTTGTCGCCTTCGGGCACTGAAGCTTTCTTT
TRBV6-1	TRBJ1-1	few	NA	CASSEAEGRTEAFF	TGTGCCAGCAGTGAAGCGGAGGGTAGGACTGAAGCTTTCTTT
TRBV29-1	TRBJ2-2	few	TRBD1	CSVGDRVAGELFF	TGCAGCGTTGGGGACAGGGTCGCCGGGGAGCTGTTTTTT
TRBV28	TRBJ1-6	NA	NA	CATINTGWSAINSPLHF	TGTGCCACCATCAACACAGGGTGGAGTGCAATAAATTCACCCCTCCACTTT
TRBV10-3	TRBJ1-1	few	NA	CAISLGGDNTEAFF	TGTGCCATCAGTTTAGGTGGGGATAACACTGAAGCTTTCTTT
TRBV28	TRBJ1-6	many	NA	CASSFSLGNSPLHF	TGTGCCAGCAGTTTCAGCCTGGGAAATTCACCCCTCCACTTT
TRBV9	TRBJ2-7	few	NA	CASSPQGADYEQYF	TGTGCCAGCAGCCCACAGGGTGCAGATTACGAGCAGTACTTC
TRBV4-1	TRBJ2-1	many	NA	CASSQPYNEQFF	TGCGCCAGCAGCCAACCCTACAATGAGCAGTTCTTC
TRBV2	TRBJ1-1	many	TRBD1	CASSSDRDAFF	TGTGCCAGCAGTTCCGACAGGGACGCTTTCTTT
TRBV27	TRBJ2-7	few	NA	CASSRPALSAEQYF	TGTGCCAGCAGCCGCCCAGCTCTTTCGGCCGAGCAGTACTTC
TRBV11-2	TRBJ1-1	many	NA	CASSLVGRVNTEAFF	TGTGCCAGCAGCTTAGTAGGCAGGGTGAACACTGAAGCTTTCTTT
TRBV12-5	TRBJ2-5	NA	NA	CASGLGETQYF	TGTGCTAGTGGTTTGGGAGAGACCCAGTACTTC
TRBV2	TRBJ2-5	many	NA	CASSGSGETQYF	TGTGCCAGCAGTGGATCGGGAGAGACCCAGTACTTC
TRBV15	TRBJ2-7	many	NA	CATSRDRGHNYEQYF	TGTGCCACCAGCAGAGATCGGGGGCATAACTACGAGCAGTACTTC
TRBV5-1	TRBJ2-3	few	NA	CAGSLYGTRKNTDTQYF	TGCGCCGGCAGCTTGTACGGAACGAGAAAAAACACAGATACGCAGTATTTT
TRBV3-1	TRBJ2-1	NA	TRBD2	CASSHPGLAGPSSYNEQFF	TGTGCCAGCAGCCACCCCGGACTAGCGGGGCCCAGCTCCTACAATGAGCAGTTCTTC
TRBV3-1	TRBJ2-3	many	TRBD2	CASTQTSGGADTQYF	TGTGCCAGCACCCAGACTAGCGGTGGGGCAGATACGCAGTATTTT
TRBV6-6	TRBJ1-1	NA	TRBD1	CASSYGQDRGRGLEGTEAFF	TGTGCCAGCAGTTACGGTCAGGACAGGGGGCGAGGATTGGAAGGCACTGAAGCTTTCTTT
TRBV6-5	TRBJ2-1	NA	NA	CASSDSGVSYNEQFF	TGTGCCAGCAGTGACTCAGGTGTATCCTACAATGAGCAGTTCTTC
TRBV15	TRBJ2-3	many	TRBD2	CATTPGGRDTDTQYF	TGTGCCACCACCCCGGGGGGGCGGGACACAGATACGCAGTATTTT
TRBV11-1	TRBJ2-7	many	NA	CASSFSGNHYEQYF	TGTGCCAGCAGCTTTAGTGGCAACCACTACGAGCAGTACTTC
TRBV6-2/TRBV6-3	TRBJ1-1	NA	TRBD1	CASRIQGKGAEAFF	TGTGCCAGCAGGATACAGGGGAAGGGCGCTGAAGCTTTCTTT
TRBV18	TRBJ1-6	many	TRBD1	CASSPLRGTGRVLDNSPLHF	TGTGCCAGCTCACCACTCCGGGGGACAGGACGAGTTTTGGATAATTCACCCCTCCACTTT
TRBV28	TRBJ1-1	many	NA	CASSFFAERRGTEAFF	TGTGCCAGCAGTTTTTTTGCTGAGAGAAGGGGCACTGAAGCTTTCTTT
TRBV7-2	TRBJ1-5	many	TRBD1	CASSLKQGMMMNQPQHF	TGTGCCAGCAGCTTAAAACAGGGGATGATGATGAATCAGCCCCAGCATTTT
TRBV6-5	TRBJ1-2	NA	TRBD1	CASSYSGGQGTNYGYTF	TGTGCCAGCAGTTACTCTGGGGGACAGGGTACTAACTATGGCTACACCTTC
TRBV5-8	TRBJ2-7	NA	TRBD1	CASSLGDREGEQYF	TGTGCCAGCAGCTTGGGGGACAGGGAAGGCGAGCAGTACTTC
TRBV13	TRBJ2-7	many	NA	CASSRKGRTYEQYF	TGTGCCAGCAGCAGGAAGGGGCGAACCTACGAGCAGTACTTC
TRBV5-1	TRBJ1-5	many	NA	CASSLSVGQPQHF	TGCGCCAGCAGCTTGTCAGTAGGACAGCCCCAGCATTTT
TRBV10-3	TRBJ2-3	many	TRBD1	CAISEGSGGDTDTQYF	TGTGCCATCAGTGAGGGTTCAGGGGGCGACACAGATACGCAGTATTTT
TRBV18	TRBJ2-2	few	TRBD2	CASSPLPGSGGARTGELFF	TGTGCCAGCTCACCACTCCCCGGGAGCGGGGGGGCCCGCACCGGGGAGCTGTTTTTT
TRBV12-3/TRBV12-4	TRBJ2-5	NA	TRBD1	CASSLTGVRETQYF	TGTGCCAGCAGCCTGACAGGGGTCCGGGAGACCCAGTACTTC
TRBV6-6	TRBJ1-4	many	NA	CASSYSKTGGPEKLFF	TGTGCCAGCAGTTACTCGAAAACGGGTGGGCCTGAAAAACTGTTTTTT